The clone carrying this T cell receptor beta chain has at least ten counts. The target antigen is unknown. Axillary draining lymph nodes of breast cancer patients supplied the node samples. The sample belongs to a study of breast tumors, draining lymph nodes, adjacent tissues. Study results and caveats: Most tumor T cells seemingly derive from lymph node, then expand in tumor. Luminal-like breast cancer showed significantly higher tumor–nontumor repertoire similarity than basal-like. Tumor repertoires ranked between lymph nodes and nontumor tissue in diversity, with V and J gene preferences.

Germline-derived CDR1 and CDR2 are SGHVS and FQNEAQ. Deletions cut 0 bases from V and 1 base from J, with 13 bases between. This CDR3 spans 16 amino acids. TCRdb re-derived calls from the multiplex PCR reads in MiXCR, one entry per CDR3 protein. Among about 230,000 distinct CDR3 sequences, about 30% were seen once, and the ten largest hold 1.1% to 1.5%. The sample consisted of axillary lymph node tissue. This rearrangement joins TRBV7-8 to TRBJ2-7; D may be TRBD1 (6 bases). The TCR originated in a female donor with breast cancer. Some clones in this sample may be carry-over from other donors' samples. In DNA, the CDR3 is TGTGCCAGCAGCTTAGCGAGGCGCGGACAGTCCTACGAGCAGTACTTC. Protein sequence: CASSLARRGQSYEQYF.